One and the same sample provided the 18 T cell receptor beta chains below, sequenced in a study of response to subunit inactivated influenza vaccine. TCRdb passed the RT-PCR reads through MiXCR, listing each CDR3 protein once. The sample contains about 240,000 distinct CDR3 sequences, about 12% of which appear only once. This sample comprised non-naive T cells sorted from PBMCs, obtained roughly 15 days before vaccination. The receptors here all came from a man between 50 and 59 years old who received an inactivated influenza vaccine.

This clonotype was detected only a few times. The CDR3 reads CASSLAFTGGYNTQYF. CDR3 sequence (DNA): TGTGCCAGCAGCTTAGCGTTTACCGGGGGGTACAATACGCAGTATTTT. The V call is TRBV7-2, the J call TRBJ2-3; 7 nucleotides line up with TRBD2. The CDR3 runs to 16 residues. The germline gives CDR1 SGHTA, CDR2 FQGNSA. The trim removed 0 bases at V and 7 bases at J, leaving 10 bases unmatched.

The rearrangement uses TRBV11-1 and TRBJ2-4; possibly TRBD2 for D (5 bases). V lost 5 bases and J 1 base, leaving 18 bases between the germline ends. The length of the CDR3 is 17 residues. Per germline, CDR1 SGHAT and CDR2 FQDESV (reference sequence). CDR3 nucleotides: TGTGCCAGCAGCCCCGAGGGCGGCTTAAGGGCCAAAAACATTCAGTACTTC. Encoded protein: CASSPEGGLRAKNIQYF.

The chain joins TRBV21-1 to TRBJ1-4; whether TRBD1, the table's D call, matches the DNA was not checked. TRBV21-1 is shown as a pseudogene. The CDR3 sequence is 18 residues long. Here the CDR3 reads CASPPGETALTTNEKLFF. The DNA of the CDR3 is TGTGCCAGCCCACCGGGGGAAACCGCGCTGACAACTAATGAAAAACTGTTTTTT.

This clonotype occurred a few times. This sequence joins TRBV5-1 and TRBJ2-7; either TRBD1 or TRBD2 may supply D (7 bases each). The germline V and J ends were trimmed by 0 bases and 4 bases, with 17 bases remaining between them. The CDR3 is made up of 16 amino acids. From germline, CDR1 is SGHRS and CDR2 YFSETQ. CDR3 sequence reads: CASSLAGRQGGYEQYF. The CDR3 DNA sequence: TGCGCCAGCAGCTTGGCTGGACGACAGGGAGGGTACGAGCAGTACTTC.

The chain carries TRBV20-1 and TRBJ2-3; D is possibly TRBD1 (6 bases). Germline V gives CDR1 DFQATT, CDR2 SNEGSKA (reference sequence). Trimming left V 4 bases short and J 1 base short, with 12 bases between. This CDR3 region has 14 residues. The CDR3 is CSATTGYGTDTQYF. For the CDR3, the DNA is TGCAGTGCTACTACAGGGTACGGCACAGATACGCAGTATTTT.

This clonotype appeared a few times. This chain uses TRBV27 with TRBJ1-6; possibly TRBD1 for D (5 bases). CDR3 length: 18 amino acids. Germline V gene lookup returns CDR1 MNHEY and CDR2 SMNVEV (reference sequence). Trimming removed 6 bases at V and 6 bases at J, with 24 bases between. CDR3 amino acids: CASSPIRGLTIGNSPLHF. The CDR3 nucleotides are TGTGCCAGCAGCCCTATCCGGGGACTGACGATAGGTAATTCACCCCTCCACTTT.

J is TRBJ2-6 and V is TRBV3-1; tentative D call: TRBD1 (5 bases). With 4 bases removed from V and 0 bases from J, the gap between germline ends came to 7 bases. The length of the CDR3 is 15 residues. Germline values: CDR1 LGHDT, CDR2 YNNKEL (reference sequence). The CDR3 region has the DNA TGTGCCAGCAGCCGGGGCAACTCTGGGGCCAACGTCCTGACTTTC. Translation: CASSRGNSGANVLTF.

The chain combines TRBV21-1 with TRBJ1-5; the table gives TRBD1 as D, unverified against the DNA. TRBV21-1 counts as a pseudogene. The CDR3 totals 19 residues. In DNA form, the CDR3 reads TGTGCCAGCAGCAAAGCCGGGACAGGGGGCCACCAGGGCAATCAGCCCCAGCATTTT. It yields the protein CASSKAGTGGHQGNQPQHF.

The chain is built from TRBV19 and TRBJ1-5, with 7 positions matching TRBD1. Germline V lookup: CDR1 LNHDA, CDR2 SQIVND (reference sequence). The CDR3 extends over 15 amino acids. The V and J ends lost 0 bases and 9 bases, in that order; junction bases with no gene match: 8. The CDR3 DNA is TGTGCCAGTAGTATAGAAGGGGGCGGTTTTCGGCCCCAGCATTTT. It is translated as CASSIEGGGFRPQHF.

The chain employs TRBV7-8 and TRBJ1-3; D perhaps matches TRBD1 (6 bases). The length of the CDR3 is 15 residues. CDR1 SGHVS and CDR2 FQNEAQ come from the germline V gene. V was shortened by 4 bases and J by 2 bases, with 12 bases between the two germline ends. The CDR3, as DNA: TGTGCCAGCAGCTCCGGACAGACTGCTGGAAACACCATATATTTT. Translation: CASSSGQTAGNTIYF. Supplemented by reference TRBV7-8 and TRBJ1-3, the full variable domain reads GAGVSQSPRYKVAKRGQDVALRCDPISGHVSLFWYQQALGQGPEFLTYFQNEAQLDKSGLPSDRFFAERPEGSVSTLKIQRTQQEDSAVYLCASSSGQTAGNTIYFGEGSWLTVV.

This chain uses TRBV20-1 with TRBJ2-2; 8 bases line up with TRBD1. In germline, CDR1 is DFQATT, CDR2 SNEGSKA (reference sequence). This CDR3 contains 15 residues. V was clipped by 4 bases and J by 2 bases; unmatched bases: 6. CDR3 residues: CSATADRANTGELFF. The CDR3 region has the DNA TGCAGTGCTACCGCGGACAGGGCCAACACCGGGGAGCTGTTTTTT.

This clonotype has a handful of counts. This chain's CDR3 is CASSARASGFTGELFF. In DNA form, the CDR3 reads TGTGCCAGCAGCGCTAGGGCTAGCGGGTTCACCGGGGAGCTGTTTTTT. The genes are TRBV7-3 and TRBJ2-2, with 8 bases matching TRBD2. This CDR3 has 16 residues. CDR1 and CDR2 (germline): SGHTA, FQGTGA. Germline trimming cut 5 bases from V and 4 bases from J; bases unmatched to any gene: 9. The variable domain in full, with the rest retrieved from reference TRBV7-3 and TRBJ2-2, is GAGVSQTPSNKVTEKGKYVELRCDPISGHTALYWYRQSLGQGPEFLIYFQGTGAADDSGLPNDRFFAVRPEGSVSTLKIQRTERGDSAVYLCASSARASGFTGELFFGEGSRLTVL.

This clonotype was observed a handful of times. The chain carries TRBV20-1 and TRBJ1-4; D ambiguous. The CDR3 loop spans 13 amino acids. V lost 6 bases and J 8 bases, leaving 16 bases between the germline ends. Germline V gene data show CDR1 as DFQATT and CDR2 as SNEGSKA (reference sequence). Here the CDR3 DNA reads TGCAGTGCCCCGTTAGCGGGCGCCGAAAAACTGTTTTTT. Translation: CSAPLAGAEKLFF.

This clonotype was seen only a few times. The chain carries TRBV19 and TRBJ1-6, with D possibly TRBD1 on 6 matching bases. The CDR3 is 19 residues long. CDR1 LNHDA and CDR2 SQIVND come from the germline V gene (reference sequence). With 0 bases removed from V and 4 bases from J, the gap between germline ends came to 19 bases. In DNA, the CDR3 is TGTGCCAGTAGTATAGATCCCAGGGGTGCCCCCCCTTATAATTCACCCCTCCACTTT. Residues: CASSIDPRGAPPYNSPLHF.

This clonotype has a count of ten or more. The V and J genes are TRBV20-1 and TRBJ1-1; 8 positions match TRBD1. The CDR3 runs to 12 residues. Unmatched junction bases numbered 5, after V lost 0 bases and J lost 11 bases. CDR1 is DFQATT and CDR2 is SNEGSKA in the germline V gene (reference sequence). The CDR3 spells CSARDSYRGAFF. DNA for the CDR3: TGCAGTGCTAGAGATTCTTACAGGGGGGCTTTCTTT.

In its sample, this clonotype was seen many times. The rearrangement uses TRBV5-5 and TRBJ1-1; no clear D gene. There are 17 residues in the CDR3. CDR1 and CDR2 (germline): SGHKS, YYEKEE (reference sequence). V was pared by 0 bases and J by 0 bases, with 15 bases between. As DNA, the CDR3 is TGTGCCAGCAGCTTGGCCCTATCCAATCTGCTGAACACTGAAGCTTTCTTT. It translates to CASSLALSNLLNTEAFF.

This clonotype has just a few counts. The V call is TRBV15, the J call TRBJ2-7; the D is unclear. Germline lookup yields CDR1 LNHNV and CDR2 YYDKDF (reference sequence). V shed 3 bases and J shed 6 bases, with 18 bases lying between them. The CDR3 covers 15 residues. The CDR3 reads CATSRSPQERSEQYF. CDR3 bases: TGTGCCACCAGCAGGTCACCGCAGGAGAGGAGCGAGCAGTACTTC.

This clonotype was seen only a few times. CDR3 amino acids: CASSYAGNEKLFF. CDR3 nucleotides: TGTGCCAGCAGTTACGCAGGGAACGAAAAACTGTTTTTT. V is TRBV7-9 and J is TRBJ1-4, with D tentatively TRBD1 (5 bases). The CDR3 extends over 13 amino acids. CDR1 is SEHNR, CDR2 FQNEAQ, per germline (reference sequence). V lost 6 bases and J 8 bases, leaving 13 bases between the germline ends.